This T cell receptor beta chain emerged from a study of T-cell memory formation after mild COVID-19. Sample barcodes and UMIs were carried by the TCR alpha and TCR beta cDNA libraries that 5'RACE generated with constant-segment primers. TCRdb called the 5' RACE reads again in MiXCR, with one record for every CDR3 protein. Here the sample spans around 310,000 distinct CDR3 sequences, more than 15% being singletons. Notes on this clonotype: What it recognizes is unknown.

Trimming took 2 bases from V and 2 from J, leaving 8 bases between them. CDR1 and CDR2 (germline): GTSNPN, SVGIG (reference sequence). This CDR3 is 13 amino acids long. Study-wide points: For contracting clones, CD4+ ones sat mainly in CM and EM, CD8+ in EMRA.

V and J are TRBV30 and TRBJ2-3; a weak D match, TRBD1 (5 bases). The sample was PBMCs or a T cell subset sorted from them (not recorded which). The sequence was obtained from a man aged 18 to 29 who had mild COVID-19 (a few samples of this study predate the infection). Cell type and time point are not known. CDR3 nucleotides: TGTGCCTGGAGTAGGGGATACACAGATACGCAGTATTTT. As protein: CAWSRGYTDTQYF.